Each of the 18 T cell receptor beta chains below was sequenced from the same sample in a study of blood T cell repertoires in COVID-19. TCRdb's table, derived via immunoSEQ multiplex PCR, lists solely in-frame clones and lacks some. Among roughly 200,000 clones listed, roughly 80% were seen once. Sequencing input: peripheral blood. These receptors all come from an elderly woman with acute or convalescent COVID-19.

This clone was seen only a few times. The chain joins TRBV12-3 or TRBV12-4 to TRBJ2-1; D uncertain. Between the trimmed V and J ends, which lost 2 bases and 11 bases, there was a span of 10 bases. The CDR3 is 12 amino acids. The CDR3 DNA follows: TGTGCCAGCAGTTTACTAGGATACCAGCAGTTCTTC. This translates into CASSLLGYQQFF.

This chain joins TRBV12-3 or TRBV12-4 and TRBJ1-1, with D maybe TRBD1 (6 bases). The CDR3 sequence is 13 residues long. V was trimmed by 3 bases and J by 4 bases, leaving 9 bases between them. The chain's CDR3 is CASSFAGATEAFF. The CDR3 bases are TGTGCCAGCAGTTTTGCGGGGGCCACTGAAGCTTTCTTT.

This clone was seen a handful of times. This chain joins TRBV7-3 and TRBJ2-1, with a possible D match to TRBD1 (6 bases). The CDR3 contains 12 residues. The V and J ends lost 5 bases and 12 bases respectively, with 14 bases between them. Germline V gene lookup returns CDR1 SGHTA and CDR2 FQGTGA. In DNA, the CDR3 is TGTGCCAGCAGCGAACAGGGAGACAGGCAGTTCTTC. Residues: CASSEQGDRQFF.

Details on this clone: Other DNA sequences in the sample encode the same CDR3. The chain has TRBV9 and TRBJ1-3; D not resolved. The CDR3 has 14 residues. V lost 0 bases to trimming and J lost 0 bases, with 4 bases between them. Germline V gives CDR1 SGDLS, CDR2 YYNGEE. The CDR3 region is CASSVESSGNTIYF. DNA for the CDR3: TGTGCCAGCAGCGTAGAGAGCTCTGGAAACACCATATATTTT.

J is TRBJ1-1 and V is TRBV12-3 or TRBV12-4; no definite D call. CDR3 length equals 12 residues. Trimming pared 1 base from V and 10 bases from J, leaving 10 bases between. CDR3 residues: CASSLEEGSAFF. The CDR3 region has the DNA TGTGCCAGCAGTTTAGAGGAGGGATCAGCTTTCTTT.

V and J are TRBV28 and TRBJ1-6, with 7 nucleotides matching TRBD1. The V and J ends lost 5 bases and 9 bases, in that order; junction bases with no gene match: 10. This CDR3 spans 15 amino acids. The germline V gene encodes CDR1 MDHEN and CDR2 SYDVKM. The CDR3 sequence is CASSLLDRKGSPLHF. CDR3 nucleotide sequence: TGTGCCAGCAGTCTACTGGACAGGAAAGGTTCACCCCTCCACTTT.

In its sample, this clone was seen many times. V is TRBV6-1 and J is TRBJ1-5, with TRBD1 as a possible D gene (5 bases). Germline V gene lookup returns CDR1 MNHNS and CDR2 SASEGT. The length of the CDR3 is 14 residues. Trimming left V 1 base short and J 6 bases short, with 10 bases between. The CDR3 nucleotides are TGTGCCAGCAGTGAAGGCGCAGGGCCTCAGCCCCAGCATTTT. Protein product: CASSEGAGPQPQHF.

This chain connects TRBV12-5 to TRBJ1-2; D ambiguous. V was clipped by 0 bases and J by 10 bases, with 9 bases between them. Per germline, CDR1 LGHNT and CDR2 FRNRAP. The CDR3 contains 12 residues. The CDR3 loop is CASGLVHAPYTF. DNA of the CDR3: TGTGCTAGTGGTTTGGTACATGCCCCCTACACCTTC.

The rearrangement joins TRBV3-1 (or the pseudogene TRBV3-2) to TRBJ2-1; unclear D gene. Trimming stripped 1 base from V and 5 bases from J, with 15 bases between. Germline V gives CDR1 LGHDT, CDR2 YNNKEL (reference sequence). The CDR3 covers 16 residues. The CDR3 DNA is TGTGCCAGCAGCCAAGTAGATCCCCTCCGCAACAATGAGCAGTTCTTC. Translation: CASSQVDPLRNNEQFF.

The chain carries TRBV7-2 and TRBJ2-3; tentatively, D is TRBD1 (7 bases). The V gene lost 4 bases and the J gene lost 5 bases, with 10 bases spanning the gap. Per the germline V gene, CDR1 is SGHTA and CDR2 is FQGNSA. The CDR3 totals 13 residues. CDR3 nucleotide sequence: TGTGCCAGCAGCTCCCAGGGGGGAGATACGCAGTATTTT. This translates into CASSSQGGDTQYF.

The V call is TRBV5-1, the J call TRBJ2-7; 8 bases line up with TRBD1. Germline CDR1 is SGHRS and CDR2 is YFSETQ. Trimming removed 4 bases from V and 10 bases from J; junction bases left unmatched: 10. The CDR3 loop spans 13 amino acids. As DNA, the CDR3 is TGCGCCAGCAGCCCCCAGGGGGCCCCCCCACAGTACTTC. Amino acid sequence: CASSPQGAPPQYF.

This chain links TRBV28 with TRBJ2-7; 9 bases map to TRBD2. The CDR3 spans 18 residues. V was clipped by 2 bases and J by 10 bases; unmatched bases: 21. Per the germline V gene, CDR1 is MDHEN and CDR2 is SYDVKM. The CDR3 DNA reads TGTGCCAGCAGTTTACACACTCTAGGACTAGCGCGGGGGGTTGAACAGTACTTC. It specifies CASSLHTLGLARGVEQYF.

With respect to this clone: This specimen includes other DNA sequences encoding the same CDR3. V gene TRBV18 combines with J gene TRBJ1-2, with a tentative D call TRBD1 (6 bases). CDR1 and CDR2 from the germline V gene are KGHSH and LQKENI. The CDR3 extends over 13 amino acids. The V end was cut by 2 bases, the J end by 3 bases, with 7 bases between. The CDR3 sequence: CASSPEGDYGYTF. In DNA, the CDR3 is TGTGCCAGCTCACCAGAGGGGGACTATGGCTACACCTTC.

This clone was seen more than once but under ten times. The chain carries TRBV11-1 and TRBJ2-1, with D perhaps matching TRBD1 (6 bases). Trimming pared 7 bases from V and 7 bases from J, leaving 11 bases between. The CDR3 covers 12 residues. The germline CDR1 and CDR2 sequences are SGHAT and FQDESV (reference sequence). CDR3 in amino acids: CASTRGGNEQFF. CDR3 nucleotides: TGTGCCAGCACCAGGGGTGGGAATGAGCAGTTCTTC.

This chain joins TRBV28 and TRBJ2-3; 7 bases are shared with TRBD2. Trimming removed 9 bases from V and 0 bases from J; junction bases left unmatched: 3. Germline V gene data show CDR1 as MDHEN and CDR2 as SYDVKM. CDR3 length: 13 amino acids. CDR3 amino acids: CASSGPSTDTQYF. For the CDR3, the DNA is TGTGCCAGTAGCGGGCCCAGCACAGATACGCAGTATTTT.

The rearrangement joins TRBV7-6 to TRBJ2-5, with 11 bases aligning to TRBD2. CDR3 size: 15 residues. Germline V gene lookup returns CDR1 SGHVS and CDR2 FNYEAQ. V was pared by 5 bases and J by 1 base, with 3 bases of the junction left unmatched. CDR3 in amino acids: CASSPGTSGQETQYF. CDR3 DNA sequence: TGTGCCAGCAGCCCTGGGACTAGCGGCCAAGAGACCCAGTACTTC.

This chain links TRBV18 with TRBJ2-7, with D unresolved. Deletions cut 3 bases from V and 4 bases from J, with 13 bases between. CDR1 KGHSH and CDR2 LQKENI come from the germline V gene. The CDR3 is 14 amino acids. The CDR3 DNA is TGTGCCAGCTCACCCCCCTCGGCGGCTTACGAGCAGTACTTC. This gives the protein CASSPPSAAYEQYF.

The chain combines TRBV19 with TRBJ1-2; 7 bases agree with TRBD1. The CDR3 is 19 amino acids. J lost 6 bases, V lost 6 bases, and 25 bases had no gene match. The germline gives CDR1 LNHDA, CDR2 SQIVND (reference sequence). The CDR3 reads CASSLFSKAASRQGDGYTF. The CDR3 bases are TGTGCCAGTAGCCTATTCTCGAAAGCGGCCTCCCGGCAGGGGGATGGCTACACCTTC.